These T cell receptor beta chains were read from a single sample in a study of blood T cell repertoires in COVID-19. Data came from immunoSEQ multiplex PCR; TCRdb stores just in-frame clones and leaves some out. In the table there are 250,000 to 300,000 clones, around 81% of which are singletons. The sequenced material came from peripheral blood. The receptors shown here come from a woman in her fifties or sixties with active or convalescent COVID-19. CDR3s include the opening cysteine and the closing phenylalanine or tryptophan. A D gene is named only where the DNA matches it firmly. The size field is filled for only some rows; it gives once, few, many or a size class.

CASSFMGGTEAFF	TGTGCCAGCAGTTTCATGGGGGGAACTGAAGCTTTCTTT	TRBV6-6	NA	NA	TRBJ1-1
CASSQDARQNTGELFF	TGCGCCAGCAGCCAAGATGCCCGACAGAACACCGGGGAGCTGTTTTTT	TRBV4-3	NA	NA	TRBJ2-2
CASTTAGSTYEQYF	TGTGCCAGCACCACGGCGGGGTCTACTTACGAGCAGTACTTC	TRBV7-6	NA	NA	TRBJ2-7
CASSVGTSNGELFF	TGTGCCAGCAGCGTCGGGACTAGCAACGGGGAGCTGTTTTTT	TRBV9	NA	TRBD2	TRBJ2-2
CAIEQGSNQPQHF	TGTGCCATCGAACAGGGAAGCAATCAGCCCCAGCATTTT	TRBV19	NA	NA	TRBJ1-5
CASSVEAVAHEKLFF	TGTGCCAGCAGCGTAGAGGCGGTAGCTCATGAAAAACTGTTTTTT	TRBV9	NA	NA	TRBJ1-4
CASSYLKMGQGDGYTF	TGTGCCAGCAGTTACCTCAAGATGGGGCAGGGGGACGGCTACACCTTC	TRBV6-5	NA	TRBD1	TRBJ1-2
CATSRDGQRNEKLFF	TGTGCCACCAGCAGAGATGGTCAGCGAAATGAAAAACTGTTTTTT	TRBV15	NA	NA	TRBJ1-4
CASSRTGTGAEKLFF	TGTGCCAGCAGCAGGACCGGGACAGGGGCTGAAAAACTGTTTTTT	TRBV5-5	NA	TRBD1	TRBJ1-4
CASSLWTGDTDTQYF	TGTGCCAGCAGCCTCTGGACAGGGGACACAGATACGCAGTATTTT	TRBV7-9	NA	TRBD1	TRBJ2-3
CSASYSTDTQYF	TGCAGTGCCAGTTATAGCACAGATACGCAGTATTTT	TRBV20-1	NA	NA	TRBJ2-3
CASSPASGGSTDTQYF	TGCGCCAGCAGCCCCGCTAGCGGGGGATCCACAGATACGCAGTATTTT	TRBV4-3	once	TRBD2	TRBJ2-3
CASSFGQTLNYEQYF	TGTGCCAGCAGCTTCGGACAGACATTAAATTACGAGCAGTACTTC	TRBV7-9	NA	NA	TRBJ2-7
CASTQGFQETQYF	TGTGCCAGCACGCAGGGCTTCCAAGAGACCCAGTACTTC	TRBV12-3/TRBV12-4	NA	NA	TRBJ2-5
CASSVVASGGQSYNEQFF	TGTGCCAGCAGCGTAGTGGCTAGCGGGGGTCAAAGCTACAATGAGCAGTTCTTC	TRBV9	NA	TRBD2	TRBJ2-1
CASSQQGALSEQYF	TGTGCCAGCAGCCAGCAGGGGGCCCTTTCTGAGCAGTACTTC	TRBV3-1/TRBV3-2	NA	TRBD1	TRBJ2-7
CASSRQGDQGEQFF	TGTGCCAGCAGCCGACAGGGGGATCAGGGTGAGCAGTTCTTC	TRBV11-2	NA	TRBD1	TRBJ2-1
CASSPAGRGETQYF	TGTGCCAGCAGCCCGGCGGGGCGGGGGGAGACCCAGTACTTC	TRBV5-6	few	TRBD2	TRBJ2-5
CAISGGGSLSHEQYF	TGTGCCATCAGTGGGGGCGGATCACTCTCCCACGAGCAGTACTTC	TRBV10-3	NA	NA	TRBJ2-7
CATNLPGQGKGTQYF	TGTGCCACCAACTTGCCGGGACAGGGGAAGGGGACCCAGTACTTC	TRBV28	NA	TRBD1	TRBJ2-5
CASSQLAVFSPLHF	TGTGCCAGCAGCCAACTGGCAGTATTCTCACCCCTCCACTTT	TRBV14	NA	NA	TRBJ1-6
CASSLEGLPRGDGYTF	TGTGCCAGCAGCTTAGAGGGCCTCCCCCGGGGGGATGGCTACACCTTC	TRBV13	NA	NA	TRBJ1-2
CASSTGGTEAFF	TGTGCCAGCAGCACAGGGGGCACTGAAGCTTTCTTT	TRBV9	NA	TRBD1	TRBJ1-1
CASSAPGSPLHF	TGTGCCAGCAGCGCCCCGGGTTCACCCCTCCACTTT	TRBV9	NA	NA	TRBJ1-6
CASSATGTSATDTQYF	TGTGCCAGCAGTGCAACCGGGACTAGCGCCACAGATACGCAGTATTTT	TRBV6-1	NA	TRBD2	TRBJ2-3
CASSLESGTSYGYTF	TGTGCCAGCAGCTTAGAATCCGGGACTTCCTATGGCTACACCTTC	TRBV7-8	NA	NA	TRBJ1-2
CASRGDRGLTDTQYF	TGTGCCAGCAGGGGGGACAGGGGCCTCACAGATACGCAGTATTTT	TRBV6-6	NA	TRBD1	TRBJ2-3
CASSLQGNRDTEAFF	TGTGCCAGCAGCTTACAGGGTAACCGGGACACTGAAGCTTTCTTT	TRBV7-9	NA	NA	TRBJ1-1
CASSRSDRNTEAFF	TGTGCCAGCAGCCGAAGCGACAGGAACACTGAAGCTTTCTTT	TRBV3-1/TRBV3-2	few	NA	TRBJ1-1
CASSQPGQGFYGYTF	TGTGCCAGCAGCCAACCGGGACAGGGATTCTATGGCTACACCTTC	TRBV3-1/TRBV3-2	NA	TRBD1	TRBJ1-2
CAWSRAVRDEKLFF	TGTGCCTGGAGTCGGGCCGTGAGGGATGAAAAACTGTTTTTT	TRBV30	NA	NA	TRBJ1-4
CASSYSKARGETEAFF	TGTGCCAGCAGTTACTCGAAAGCCAGGGGAGAAACTGAAGCTTTCTTT	TRBV6-5	NA	NA	TRBJ1-1
CASSYSKRDTQYF	TGTGCCAGCAGTTACTCGAAGAGAGATACGCAGTATTTT	TRBV6-6	once	NA	TRBJ2-3
CAITGARETEAFF	TGTGCCATCACCGGGGCGCGGGAAACTGAAGCTTTCTTT	TRBV10-3	NA	NA	TRBJ1-1
CASSPGADNLSGYTF	TGTGCCAGCTCACCAGGGGCAGACAACCTCTCTGGCTACACCTTC	TRBV18	NA	NA	TRBJ1-2
CASRVWRDNNSPLHF	TGTGCCAGTAGAGTATGGCGGGATAATAATTCACCCCTCCACTTT	TRBV19	NA	NA	TRBJ1-6
CASKQGSQETQYF	TGTGCCAGCAAACAGGGGTCCCAAGAGACCCAGTACTTC	TRBV2	NA	TRBD1	TRBJ2-5
CASSLAQETSGGQDTQYF	TGTGCCAGCAGCTTAGCCCAAGAGACTAGCGGGGGACAAGATACGCAGTATTTT	TRBV7-9	NA	TRBD2	TRBJ2-3
CASSPGQRYEQYF	TGTGCCAGCAGTCCGGGACAGAGATACGAGCAGTACTTC	TRBV2	NA	TRBD1	TRBJ2-7
CASSHKAGEAKNIQYF	TGCGCCAGCAGCCACAAAGCGGGGGAAGCCAAAAACATTCAGTACTTC	TRBV4-1	NA	TRBD2	TRBJ2-4
CASTDRTYEQYF	TGTGCCAGCACGGACAGAACGTACGAGCAGTACTTC	TRBV28	NA	NA	TRBJ2-7
CAISVGDRGEVQYF	TGTGCCATCAGTGTAGGGGACAGGGGAGAGGTGCAGTACTTC	TRBV10-3	NA	TRBD1	TRBJ2-7
CASSGSAGNEQFF	TGTGCCAGCAGCGGCAGCGCGGGGAATGAGCAGTTCTTC	TRBV7-8	NA	NA	TRBJ2-1
CASSLAPRGNQPQHF	TGTGCCAGCAGCTTAGCTCCGAGGGGCAATCAGCCCCAGCATTTT	TRBV7-8	NA	NA	TRBJ1-5
CASRTTVSYGYTF	TGTGCCAGTAGGACGACAGTCTCCTATGGCTACACCTTC	TRBV19	NA	NA	TRBJ1-2
CASSLLPGPGANVLTF	TGTGCCAGCAGCTTACTGCCAGGGCCTGGGGCCAACGTCCTGACTTTC	TRBV11-2	NA	NA	TRBJ2-6
CASSERWGGAGNGYTF	TGTGCCAGCAGTGAAAGGTGGGGGGGCGCCGGGAATGGCTACACCTTC	TRBV6-1	NA	NA	TRBJ1-2
CASSLFVNTEAFF	TGTGCCAGCAGTTTATTCGTGAACACTGAAGCTTTCTTT	TRBV27	NA	NA	TRBJ1-1
CASSLPGVVLEQYF	TGTGCCAGCAGTTTACCCGGGGTGGTTCTCGAGCAGTACTTC	TRBV28	NA	NA	TRBJ2-7
CASSSLPEGGNEKLFF	TGCGCCAGCAGCTCGTTGCCTGAGGGTGGGAATGAAAAACTGTTTTTT	TRBV5-1	NA	NA	TRBJ1-4
CATSRDRGTGYTF	TGTGCCACCAGCAGAGATCGGGGGACGGGCTACACCTTC	TRBV15	NA	NA	TRBJ1-2
CASRPHREGRQAFF	TGTGCCAGCAGACCTCACAGGGAAGGACGCCAAGCTTTCTTT	TRBV6-2/TRBV6-3	NA	NA	TRBJ1-1
CASRPRQLSPLHF	TGTGCCAGCAGGCCAAGACAGCTTTCACCCCTCCACTTT	TRBV25-1	NA	NA	TRBJ1-6
CASSLKWGRGAKNIQYF	TGTGCCAGCAGTTTAAAATGGGGGAGGGGGGCCAAAAACATTCAGTACTTC	TRBV27	NA	NA	TRBJ2-4